This T cell receptor (beta chain) was sequenced in a study of T cells in Graves' hyperthyroidism and ophthalmopathy. This CDR3 has 15 residues. V shed 5 bases and J shed 8 bases, with 18 bases lying between them. Germline V gene data show CDR1 as SEHNR and CDR2 as FQNEAQ (reference sequence). Amplification of TCR beta CDR3 regions was performed using RNA transcripts as template. HTBI primers were the set used in a first-round RT-PCR of the TCR CDR3. TCRdb re-derived calls from the multiplex PCR reads in MiXCR, one entry per CDR3 protein. Of 750,000 to 950,000 distinct CDR3 sequences listed, 35% to 40% are singletons.

This chain joins TRBV7-9 and TRBJ1-4; D perhaps matches TRBD1 (5 bases). The source material was blood. The source of this sequence is a man younger than 35 with Graves' hyperthyroidism. The CDR3 bases are TGTGCCAGCAGCCCAGGGATGGGGCCTGGGGAAAAACTGTTTTTT. The encoded protein is CASSPGMGPGEKLFF.